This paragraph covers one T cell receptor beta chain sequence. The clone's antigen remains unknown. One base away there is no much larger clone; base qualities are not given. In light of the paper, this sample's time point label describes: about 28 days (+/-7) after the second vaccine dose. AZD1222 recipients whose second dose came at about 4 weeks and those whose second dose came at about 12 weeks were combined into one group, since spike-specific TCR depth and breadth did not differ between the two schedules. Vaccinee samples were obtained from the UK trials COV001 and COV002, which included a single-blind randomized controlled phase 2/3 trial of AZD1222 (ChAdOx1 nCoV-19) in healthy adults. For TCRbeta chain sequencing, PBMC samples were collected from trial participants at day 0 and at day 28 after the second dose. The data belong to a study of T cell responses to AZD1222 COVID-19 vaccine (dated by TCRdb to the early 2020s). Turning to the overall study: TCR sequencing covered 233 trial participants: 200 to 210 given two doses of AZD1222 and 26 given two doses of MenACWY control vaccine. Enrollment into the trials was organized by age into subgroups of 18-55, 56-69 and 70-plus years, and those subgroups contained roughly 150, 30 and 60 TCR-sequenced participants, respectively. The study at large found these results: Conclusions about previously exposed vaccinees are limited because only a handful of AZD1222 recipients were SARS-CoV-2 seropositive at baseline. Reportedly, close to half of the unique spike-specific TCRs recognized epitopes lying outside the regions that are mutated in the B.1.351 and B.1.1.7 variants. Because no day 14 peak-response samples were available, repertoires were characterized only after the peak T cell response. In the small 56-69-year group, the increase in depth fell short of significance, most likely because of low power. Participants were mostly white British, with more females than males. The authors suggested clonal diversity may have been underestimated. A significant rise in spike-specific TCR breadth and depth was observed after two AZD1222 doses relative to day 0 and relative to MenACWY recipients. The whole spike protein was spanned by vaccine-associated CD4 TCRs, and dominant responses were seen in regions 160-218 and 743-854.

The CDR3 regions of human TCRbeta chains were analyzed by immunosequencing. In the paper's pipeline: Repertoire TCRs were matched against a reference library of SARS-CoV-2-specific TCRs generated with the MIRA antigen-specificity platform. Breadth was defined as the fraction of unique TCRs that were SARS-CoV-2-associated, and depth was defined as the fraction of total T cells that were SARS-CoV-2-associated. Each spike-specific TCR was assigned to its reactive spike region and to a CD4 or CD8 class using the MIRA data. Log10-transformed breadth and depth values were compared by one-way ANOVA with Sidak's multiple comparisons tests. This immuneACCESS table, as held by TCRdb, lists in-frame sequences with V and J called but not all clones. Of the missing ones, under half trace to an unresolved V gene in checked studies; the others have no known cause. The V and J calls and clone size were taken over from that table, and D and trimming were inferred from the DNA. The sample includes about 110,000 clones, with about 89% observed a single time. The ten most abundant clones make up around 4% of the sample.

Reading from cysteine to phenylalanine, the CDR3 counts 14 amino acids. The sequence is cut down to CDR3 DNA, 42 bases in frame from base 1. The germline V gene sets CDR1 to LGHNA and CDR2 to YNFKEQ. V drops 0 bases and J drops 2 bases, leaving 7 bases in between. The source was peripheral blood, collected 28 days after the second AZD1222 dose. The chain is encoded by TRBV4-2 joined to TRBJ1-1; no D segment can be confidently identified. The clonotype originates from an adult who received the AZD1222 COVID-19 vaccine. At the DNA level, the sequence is TGTGCCAGCAGCCAAGATATAGGAAACACTGAAGCTTTCTTT. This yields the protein CASSQDIGNTEAFF.